These T cell receptor beta chains were read from a single sample in a study of blood T cell repertoires in COVID-19. Clones were read by immunoSEQ multiplex PCR, and TCRdb kept only the in-frame ones, dropping some. The table has approximately 80,000 clones, 65% to 90% seen once. Sequencing input: peripheral blood. All receptors come from a man aged 45-65 years with COVID-19, enrolled during active disease. Each CDR3 is given with its conserved first and last residue. The D gene is left open where the match is weak. For some rows the clone size is stated as once, few or many, or as a class when expanded; others skip it.

>TRBJ1-2|few|TRBV12-3/TRBV12-4|.
CASSQGNYGYTF
TGTGCCAGCAGTCAGGGCAACTATGGCTACACCTTC
>TRBJ2-3|.|TRBV24-1|TRBD2
CATSDSLAGGFVDTQYF
TGTGCCACCAGTGATTCACTAGCGGGGGGTTTCGTAGATACGCAGTATTTT
>TRBJ2-3|.|TRBV25-1|.
CASNNRATDTQYF
TGTGCCAGCAATAACAGAGCCACAGATACGCAGTATTTT
>TRBJ2-1|.|TRBV20-1|.
CSGLMGEQFF
TGCAGTGGACTAATGGGTGAGCAGTTCTTC
>TRBJ1-1|.|TRBV6-5|.
CASSSAAEAFF
TGTGCCAGCAGCTCGGCGGCTGAAGCTTTCTTT
>TRBJ1-2|.|TRBV29-1|.
CSVGQTNYGYTF
TGCAGCGTTGGGCAGACAAACTATGGCTACACCTTC
>TRBJ1-3|.|TRBV7-9|.
CASSFDGSSGNTIYF
TGTGCCAGCAGCTTCGATGGGAGCTCTGGAAACACCATATATTTT
>TRBJ2-6|.|TRBV28|.
CASSTRVSGANVLTF
TGTGCCAGCAGTACCAGGGTCTCGGGGGCCAACGTCCTGACTTTC
>TRBJ2-2|.|TRBV4-2|TRBD1
CASSQPGQGNTGELFF
TGTGCCAGCAGCCAGCCGGGACAGGGGAACACCGGGGAGCTGTTTTTT
>TRBJ2-1|.|TRBV7-9|TRBD1
CASSFRQGGYNEQFF
TGTGCCAGCAGCTTCCGACAGGGCGGCTACAATGAGCAGTTCTTC
>TRBJ2-3|.|TRBV4-1|TRBD2
CASSLGLATDTQYF
TGCGCCAGCAGCCTGGGACTAGCCACAGATACGCAGTATTTT
>TRBJ1-2|once|TRBV5-4|.
CASSPDRNYGYTF
TGTGCCAGCAGTCCCGACAGGAACTATGGCTACACCTTC
>TRBJ1-2|few|TRBV27|.
CASSFTQGATIF
TGTGCCAGCAGTTTTACCCAGGGCGCTACAATCTTC
>TRBJ2-1|.|TRBV4-3|TRBD1
CASSQDGGQGRAEQFF
TGCGCCAGCAGCCAAGATGGCGGACAGGGGAGGGCTGAGCAGTTCTTC
>TRBJ1-1|.|TRBV5-1|.
CASSPFQGNTEAFF
TGCGCCAGCAGCCCCTTTCAGGGGAACACTGAAGCTTTCTTT